This is a list of T cell receptor beta chains from one sample in a study of cytomegalovirus exposure and HLA in healthy donors. Here immunoSEQ multiplex PCR was the method, and the copy in TCRdb shows in-frame clones only, minus some. The table shows 95,000 to 150,000 clones, with around 70% occurring only once. Sequencing was performed on PBMCs. The receptors derive from a woman aged 40-49 years in good health and CMV-seronegative. CDR3s leave out the opening cysteine and the closing phenylalanine or tryptophan. The D gene is left open where the match is weak. The listing skips clone size in some rows; elsewhere it reads once, few, many or a size class.

d_gene	v_gene	j_gene	abundance	CDR3aa
NA	TRBV27	TRBJ2-3	NA	ASSLARRGTDTQY
TRBD1	TRBV7-2	TRBJ1-4	NA	ASRQGSSNEKLF
NA	TRBV5-1	TRBJ2-5	NA	ASSLQGSSAETQY
NA	TRBV23-1	TRBJ2-1	NA	ASSPRQGGLYDEQF
NA	TRBV2	TRBJ2-1	few	ASSEGQGTYNEQF
TRBD2	TRBV4-1	TRBJ2-5	NA	ASSQRLAGGETQY
NA	TRBV6-5	TRBJ1-1	once	ASSSGTPGNEAF
NA	TRBV5-5	TRBJ2-7	NA	ASNKWELNEQY
NA	TRBV5-1	TRBJ1-2	NA	ASSRTGDYGYT
NA	TRBV7-3	TRBJ1-2	few	ASSDLDRLDGYT
TRBD2	TRBV9	TRBJ2-3	few	ASSAGLAGHTDTQY
NA	TRBV4-2	TRBJ2-5	once	ASSQNGGETQY
NA	TRBV14	TRBJ1-4	few	ASSQDYTAGKLF
TRBD2	TRBV4-2	TRBJ2-1	NA	ASSQDSSGGQF
NA	TRBV4-2	TRBJ1-4	NA	ASSQDRVEGFNEKLF
NA	TRBV11-2	TRBJ2-5	NA	ASSYRLNRDIREAQY
NA	TRBV5-5	TRBJ1-3	NA	ASSLDRASGNTIY
NA	TRBV18	TRBJ2-7	NA	ASSPGQASSYEQY
NA	TRBV9	TRBJ2-5	NA	ASSAGTLRGTQY
TRBD1	TRBV7-3	TRBJ2-2	NA	ASSLTRDRAAGELF
NA	TRBV19	TRBJ2-7	NA	ARFSRGGFLYEQY
NA	TRBV18	TRBJ1-2	NA	ASSPRQGNYGYT
NA	TRBV5-1	TRBJ1-5	NA	ASSFGESNQPQH
NA	TRBV19	TRBJ2-5	few	ASSISAQETQY
TRBD1	TRBV5-5	TRBJ1-2	NA	ASSLAPGQGNYGYT
NA	TRBV7-2	TRBJ1-2	NA	ASSLTGSGATNYGYT
TRBD1	TRBV5-1	TRBJ2-3	NA	ASSSGQGAITQY
TRBD2	TRBV7-3	TRBJ2-3	NA	ASNSGGVGDTQY
NA	TRBV5-1	TRBJ2-5	NA	ASSPWGGRAWEETQY
TRBD2	TRBV5-1	TRBJ2-5	NA	ASSLASSGQETQY
NA	TRBV5-1	TRBJ2-3	NA	ASSLREATDTQY
TRBD2	TRBV7-2	TRBJ2-3	NA	ASSLGLAGDTQY
NA	TRBV29-1	TRBJ1-1	NA	SADQVRGVTEAF
NA	TRBV18	TRBJ2-1	few	ASSPTGYEQF
NA	TRBV9	TRBJ2-2	NA	ASSLTGIGELF
TRBD2	TRBV25-1	TRBJ2-2	NA	ASSEYRLAGDTGELF
TRBD1	TRBV28	TRBJ2-7	NA	ASSPGTGVAEQY
TRBD2	TRBV4-2	TRBJ2-7	NA	ASSQEIAGGSYEQY
TRBD1	TRBV9	TRBJ1-2	NA	ASSAGTGLYGYT
TRBD1	TRBV18	TRBJ1-2	NA	ASSPRQGDGYT
TRBD1	TRBV5-6	TRBJ2-1	once	ASSATGQGTHEQF
NA	TRBV21-1	TRBJ1-5	NA	ASSETLKPQH
TRBD2	TRBV7-9	TRBJ2-7	few	ASSSSAGAGREQY
NA	TRBV30	TRBJ2-5	NA	AWSSGLARETQY